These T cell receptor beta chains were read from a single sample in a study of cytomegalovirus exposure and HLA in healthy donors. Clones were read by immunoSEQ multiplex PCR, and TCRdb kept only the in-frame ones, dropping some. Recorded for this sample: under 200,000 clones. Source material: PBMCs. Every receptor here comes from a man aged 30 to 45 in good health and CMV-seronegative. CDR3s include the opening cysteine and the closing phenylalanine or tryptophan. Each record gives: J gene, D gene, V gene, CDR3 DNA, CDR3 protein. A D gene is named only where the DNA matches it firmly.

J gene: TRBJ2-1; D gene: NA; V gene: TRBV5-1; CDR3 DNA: TGCGCCAGCAGCTTGGGGACCAGGGTGATAGGTGGGAATGAGCAGTTCTTC; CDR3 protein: CASSLGTRVIGGNEQFF
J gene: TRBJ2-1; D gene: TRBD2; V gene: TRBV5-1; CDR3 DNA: TGCGCCAGCAGCTTCAGCGGGGGGGCTACCTACAATGAGCAGTTCTTC; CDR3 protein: CASSFSGGATYNEQFF
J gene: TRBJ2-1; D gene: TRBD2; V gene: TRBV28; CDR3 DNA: TGTGCCAGCAGCCCCCTAGCGGGAGGTGACAATGAGCAGTTCTTC; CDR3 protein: CASSPLAGGDNEQFF
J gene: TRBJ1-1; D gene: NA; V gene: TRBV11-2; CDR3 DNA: TGTGCCAGCAGCTCCCTCGGCCGGGGGAACACTGAAGCTTTCTTT; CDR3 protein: CASSSLGRGNTEAFF
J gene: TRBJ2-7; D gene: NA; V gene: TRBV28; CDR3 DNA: TGTGCCAGCAGTTTATGGGACAGAACCTACGAGCAGTACTTC; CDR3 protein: CASSLWDRTYEQYF
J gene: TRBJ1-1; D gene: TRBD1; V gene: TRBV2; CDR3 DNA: TGTGCCAGCAGTACCGGACAGGAGAACACTGAAGCTTTCTTT; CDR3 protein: CASSTGQENTEAFF
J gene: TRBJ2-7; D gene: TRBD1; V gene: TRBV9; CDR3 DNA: TGTGCCAGCAGCGAGGGGACAGGGGGCAATTACGAGCAGTACTTC; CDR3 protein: CASSEGTGGNYEQYF
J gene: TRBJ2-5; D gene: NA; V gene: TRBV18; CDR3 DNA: TGTGCCAGCTCACCAAATGGCAGGGGGGACGAGACCCAGTACTTC; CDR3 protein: CASSPNGRGDETQYF
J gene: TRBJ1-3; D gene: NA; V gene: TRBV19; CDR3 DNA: TGTGCCAGTAGCCCCCTAGGGGATTTTGGAAACACCATATATTTT; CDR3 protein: CASSPLGDFGNTIYF
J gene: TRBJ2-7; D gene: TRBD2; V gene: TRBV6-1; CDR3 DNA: TGTGCCAGCAGTGAAGGACTAGCGGGGAACTACGAGCAGTACTTC; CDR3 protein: CASSEGLAGNYEQYF
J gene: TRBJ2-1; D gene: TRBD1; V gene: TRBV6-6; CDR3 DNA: TGTGCCAGCAGCGGAAGTAGGGGGCTTAATGAGCAGTTCTTC; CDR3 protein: CASSGSRGLNEQFF
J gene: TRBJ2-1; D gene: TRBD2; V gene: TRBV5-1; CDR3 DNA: TGCGCCAGCAGCTTGGCCTCAGCGGGGGGGCAGAATGAGCAGTTCTTC; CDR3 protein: CASSLASAGGQNEQFF
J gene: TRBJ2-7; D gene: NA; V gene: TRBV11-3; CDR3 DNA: TGTGCCAGCAGCTTAGGCGCGGGTTACGAGCAGTACTTC; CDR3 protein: CASSLGAGYEQYF
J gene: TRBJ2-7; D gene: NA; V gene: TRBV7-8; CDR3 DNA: TGCGCCAGCAGCGCTAACCCGTCCTACGAGCAGTACTTC; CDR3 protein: CASSANPSYEQYF
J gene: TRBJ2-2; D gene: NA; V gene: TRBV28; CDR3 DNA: TGTGCCAGCATCGGCGGAGGGCGAGACACCGGGGAGCTGTTTTTT; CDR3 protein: CASIGGGRDTGELFF
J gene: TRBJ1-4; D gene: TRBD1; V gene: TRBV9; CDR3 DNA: TGTGCCAGCAGCGTCGACAGGGGGGGGTGGGAAAAACTGTTTTTT; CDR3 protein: CASSVDRGGWEKLFF
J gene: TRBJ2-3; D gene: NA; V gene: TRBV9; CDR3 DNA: TGTGCCAGCAGCGCGAGCGGGCCCCGCACAGATACGCAGTATTTT; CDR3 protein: CASSASGPRTDTQYF
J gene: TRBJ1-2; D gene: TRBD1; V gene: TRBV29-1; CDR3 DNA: TGCAGCGTTGAAGACACACTGACAGGGAGCTATGGCTACACCTTC; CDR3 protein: CSVEDTLTGSYGYTF
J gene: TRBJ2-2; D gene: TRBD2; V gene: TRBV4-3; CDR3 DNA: TGCGCCAGCAGCCCCACCTACGATAGCGGGGGATCCGCCGGGGAGCTGTTTTTT; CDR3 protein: CASSPTYDSGGSAGELFF
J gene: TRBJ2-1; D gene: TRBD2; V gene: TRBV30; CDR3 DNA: TGTGCCTGGAGTGCCGGACTAGCTATAGTCAATGAGCAGTTCTTC; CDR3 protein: CAWSAGLAIVNEQFF
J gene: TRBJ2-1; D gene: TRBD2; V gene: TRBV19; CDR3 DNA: TGTGCCAGTAGTTCCCGACTAGCGGGAGGGCCTTATGAGCAGTTCTTC; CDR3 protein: CASSSRLAGGPYEQFF
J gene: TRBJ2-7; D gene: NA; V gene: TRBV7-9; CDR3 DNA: TGTGCCAGCAGACGAATAGGGAGCACGGGCATGAGGAACGAGCAGTACTTC; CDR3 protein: CASRRIGSTGMRNEQYF
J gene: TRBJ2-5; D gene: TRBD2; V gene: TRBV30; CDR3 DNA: TGTGCCTGGAGTTCCGGGGGGGGCCAAGAGACCCAGTACTTC; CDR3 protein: CAWSSGGGQETQYF
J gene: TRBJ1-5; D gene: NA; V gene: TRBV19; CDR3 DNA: TGTGCCAGTAGTATAATACAGTACAATCAGCCCCAGCATTTT; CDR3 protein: CASSIIQYNQPQHF
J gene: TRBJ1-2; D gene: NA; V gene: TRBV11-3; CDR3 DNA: TGTGCCAGCAGCTTAGAAACAGGGAGCGGCTATGGCTACACCTTC; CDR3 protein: CASSLETGSGYGYTF
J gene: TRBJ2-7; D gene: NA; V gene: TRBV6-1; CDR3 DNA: TGTGCCAGCAGGCCCGGGTCCTACGAGCAGTACTTC; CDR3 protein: CASRPGSYEQYF
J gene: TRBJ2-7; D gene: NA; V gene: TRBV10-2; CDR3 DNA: TGCGCCAGCATGCAGGTTCCCTCCTACGAGCAGTACTTC; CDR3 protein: CASMQVPSYEQYF
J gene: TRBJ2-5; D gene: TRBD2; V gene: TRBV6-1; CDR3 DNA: TGTGCCTTGTTGACTAGCCCTTTAGAGACCCAGTACTTC; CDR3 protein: CALLTSPLETQYF
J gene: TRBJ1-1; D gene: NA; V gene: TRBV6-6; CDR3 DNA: TGTGCCAGCAGTTACTCGAGACTGGCTGCTTTCTTT; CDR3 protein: CASSYSRLAAFF
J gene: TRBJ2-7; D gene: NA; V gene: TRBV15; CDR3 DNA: TGTGCCACCAGCGACTCCTCCTACGAGCAGTACTTC; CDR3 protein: CATSDSSYEQYF
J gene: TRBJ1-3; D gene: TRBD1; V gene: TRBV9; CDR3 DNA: TGTGCCAGCAGCCATAGGAAGACAGGGGCGAACACCATATATTTT; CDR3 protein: CASSHRKTGANTIYF
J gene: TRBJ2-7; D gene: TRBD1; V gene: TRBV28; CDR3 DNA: TGTGCCAGCAGTTTAGCCGGGACAGGGGACTACGAGCAGTACTTC; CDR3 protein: CASSLAGTGDYEQYF
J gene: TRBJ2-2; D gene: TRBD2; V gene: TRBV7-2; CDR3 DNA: TGTGCCAGCAGCTCTTGGGGGGGGAACACCGGGGAGCTGTTTTTT; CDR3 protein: CASSSWGGNTGELFF
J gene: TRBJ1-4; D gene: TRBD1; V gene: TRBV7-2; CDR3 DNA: TGTGCCAGCATCCCCTCGACAGGGTCGGGTGAAAAACTGTTTTTT; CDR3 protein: CASIPSTGSGEKLFF
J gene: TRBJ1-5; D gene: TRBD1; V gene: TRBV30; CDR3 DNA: TGTGCCTGGAGTGTCCTCGGACAGGGCGCGCTGAGCAATCAGCCCCAGCATTTT; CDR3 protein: CAWSVLGQGALSNQPQHF
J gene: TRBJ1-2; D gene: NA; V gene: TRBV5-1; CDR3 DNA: TGCGCCAGCAGCTTGGGACAGGACCTTAACTATGGCTACACCTTC; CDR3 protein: CASSLGQDLNYGYTF